These 13 T cell receptor beta chains were sequenced from one sample in a study of blood T cell repertoires in COVID-19. Generated by immunoSEQ multiplex PCR, the TCRdb table keeps only in-frame clones and is missing some. The data hold about 360,000 clones, with 70% to 90% observed a single time. The sample consisted of PBMCs or T cells enriched from blood (not recorded which). The source of these receptors is a young man who had recovered from COVID-19.

J is TRBJ1-5 and V is TRBV30, with 12 bases that match TRBD1. This CDR3 is 20 amino acids long. V was clipped by 0 bases and J by 0 bases; unmatched bases: 12. The germline CDR1 and CDR2 sequences are GTSNPN and SVGIG (reference sequence). CDR3 DNA sequence: TGTGCCTGGAGTGTCCCTCTCGGGACAGGGGGCCTATATAGCAATCAGCCCCAGCATTTT. This codes for CAWSVPLGTGGLYSNQPQHF.

The rearrangement joins TRBV4-3 to TRBJ1-1; 7 bases agree with TRBD1. V was clipped by 4 bases and J by 3 bases; unmatched bases: 5. This CDR3 has 14 residues. The germline CDR1 and CDR2 sequences are LGHNA and YSLEER. The DNA of the CDR3 is TGCGCCAGCAGCCGAGGGGGCAGGGACACTGAAGCTTTCTTT. Amino acid sequence: CASSRGGRDTEAFF.

This sequence joins TRBV7-9 and TRBJ2-7, with 7 bases fitting TRBD1. CDR1 SEHNR and CDR2 FQNEAQ come from the germline V gene (reference sequence). CDR3 length: 16 residues. After removal of 3 bases from V and 0 bases from J, the junction contained 8 bases not matched to a gene. The CDR3 sequence is CASSFLHGTASYEQYF. The CDR3 region has the DNA TGTGCCAGCAGCTTCCTACACGGGACAGCCTCCTACGAGCAGTACTTC.

This clone was found a few times. V is TRBV2 and J is TRBJ2-7; 7 bases match TRBD1. The CDR3 has 15 amino acids. Germline loops: CDR1 SNHLY, CDR2 FYNNEI. V lost 8 bases, J lost 2 bases, and 12 bases stayed unmatched. CDR3 nucleotide sequence: TGTGCCAGCTACCGCGAACCGGGACAGACCTACGAGCAGTACTTC. This codes for CASYREPGQTYEQYF.

CDR3 bases: TGTGCCAGCAGCCTCCCCCGGGGGGCCATCTACGAGCAGTACTTC. Translated: CASSLPRGAIYEQYF. This chain uses TRBV7-2 with TRBJ2-7, with TRBD2 as a possible D gene (7 bases). This CDR3 spans 15 amino acids. Germline CDR1 SGHTA, CDR2 FQGNSA. V was cut by 5 bases and J by 3 bases, with 17 bases left in between.

The CDR3 DNA reads TGTGCCAGCAGTGAGCCCCCCAGGGAAGGTCCCAGGAATGAGCAGTTCTTC. Protein sequence: CASSEPPREGPRNEQFF. The rearrangement joins TRBV6-1 to TRBJ2-1, with a weak D call TRBD1 (5 bases). The CDR3 has 17 residues. V was cut by 3 bases and J by 7 bases, with 22 bases left in between. The germline V gene has CDR1 MNHNS and CDR2 SASEGT.

The chain employs TRBV27 and TRBJ2-5, with D perhaps TRBD2 (5 bases). This CDR3 is 13 amino acids long. The germline CDR1 and CDR2 sequences are MNHEY and SMNVEV (reference sequence). V was clipped by 3 bases and J by 10 bases, with 15 bases between them. CDR3 sequence reads: CASSLSGVRDQYF. CDR3 DNA: TGTGCCAGCAGTTTGTCTGGGGTGAGGGACCAGTACTTC.

This chain joins TRBV3-1 (or the pseudogene TRBV3-2) and TRBJ2-3, with D tentatively TRBD1 (5 bases). Germline CDR1 and CDR2: LGHDT and YNNKEL (reference sequence). V shed 4 bases and J shed 5 bases, with 13 bases lying between them. CDR3 length equals 14 residues. This CDR3 is CASSRAQERDTQYF. The CDR3 region has the DNA TGTGCCAGCAGCCGCGCACAGGAGAGAGATACGCAGTATTTT.

V gene TRBV19 combines with J gene TRBJ1-2, with 8 bases identical to TRBD1. Looked up from germline, CDR1 is LNHDA and CDR2 is SQIVND (reference sequence). The CDR3 runs to 16 residues. V shed 4 bases, J shed 4 bases, and the junction held 11 bases outside the gene matches. The CDR3 reads CASSTLRTGNLYGYTF. CDR3 nucleotides: TGTGCCAGTAGTACCCTCAGGACAGGGAATCTCTATGGCTACACCTTC.

The rearrangement uses TRBV5-1 and TRBJ1-2; TRBD1 matches at 11 bases. Germline trimming cut 7 bases from V and 6 bases from J; bases unmatched to any gene: 11. The CDR3 is made up of 15 amino acids. In germline, CDR1 is SGHRS, CDR2 YFSETQ. The CDR3 spells CASRTGTGGAHGYTF. The CDR3 nucleotides are TGCGCCAGCCGTACCGGGACAGGGGGTGCCCATGGCTACACCTTC.

This chain connects TRBV5-8 to TRBJ1-2, with 8 bases aligning to TRBD1. Germline V gives CDR1 SGHTS, CDR2 YDEGEE. J was trimmed by 4 bases and V by 0 bases; bases with no gene match: 8. This CDR3 contains 16 residues. The CDR3, as DNA: TGTGCCAGCAGCTTGGCCGGGACAGGCATCCTCTATGGCTACACCTTC. Amino acid sequence: CASSLAGTGILYGYTF.

CDR3 sequence reads: CASRPMGQGEKTQYF. CDR3 in DNA: TGTGCCAGCCGCCCGATGGGACAGGGGGAAAAGACCCAGTACTTC. This chain joins TRBV25-1 and TRBJ2-5; 11 positions match TRBD1. The V and J ends lost 8 bases and 6 bases, in that order; junction bases with no gene match: 11. Germline CDR1 MGHDK, CDR2 SYGVNS. The CDR3 sequence is 15 residues long. The variable domain in full, completed from reference TRBV25-1 and TRBJ2-5, reads EADIYQTPRYLVIGTGKKITLECSQTMGHDKMYWYQQDPGMELHLIHYSYGVNSTEKGDLSSESTVSRIRTEHFPLTLESARPSHTSQYLCASRPMGQGEKTQYFGPGTRLLVL.

The chain links TRBV18 to TRBJ2-7, with TRBD2 matching 11 bases. This CDR3 spans 18 amino acids. Germline CDR1 and CDR2: KGHSH and LQKENI. Trimming cost V 1 base and J 2 bases; bases outside gene matches: 10. CDR3: CASSPRASGGYSTYEQYF. In DNA form, the CDR3 reads TGTGCCAGCTCACCACGGGCTAGCGGGGGGTACTCCACCTACGAGCAGTACTTC.